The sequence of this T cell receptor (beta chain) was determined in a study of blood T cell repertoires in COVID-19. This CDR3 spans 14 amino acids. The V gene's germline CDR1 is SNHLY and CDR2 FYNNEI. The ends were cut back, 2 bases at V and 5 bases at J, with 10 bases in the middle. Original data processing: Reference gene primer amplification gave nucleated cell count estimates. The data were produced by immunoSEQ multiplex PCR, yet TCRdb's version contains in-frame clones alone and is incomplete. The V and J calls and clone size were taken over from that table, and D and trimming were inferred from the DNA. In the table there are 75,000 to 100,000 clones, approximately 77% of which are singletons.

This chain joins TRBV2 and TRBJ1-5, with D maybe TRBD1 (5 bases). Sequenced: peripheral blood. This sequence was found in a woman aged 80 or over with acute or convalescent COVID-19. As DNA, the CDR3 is TGTGCCAGCAGTGAACGGGGGGGAGATCAGCCCCAGCATTTT. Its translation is CASSERGGDQPQHF.